In its sample, the clone carrying this T cell receptor beta chain was seen a few times. Distinct nucleotide sequences in the sample also encode this CDR3. Sequenced by immunoSEQ multiplex PCR; TCRdb stores in-frame clones only, minus some. Of about 2.4 million clones in the sample, 93% were seen once. The entry originates in a study of shared clonotypes between healthy human individuals. The length of the CDR3 is 12 residues. Germline values: CDR1 MDHEN, CDR2 SYDVKM. V gave up 5 bases and J gave up 7 bases, with 9 bases separating them. Free of recent acute infections or vaccinations, the donors were healthy HIV-negative adults.

The chain recombines TRBV28 with TRBJ1-5; D not certain. This clonotype was sampled from a man between 18 and 35 years old in good health. Some clones in this sample may be carry-over from other donors' samples. Sequences were obtained from naive CD4+ T cells from PBMCs. The subset: CD45RA+ positively selected. The DNA for the CDR3 is TGTGCCAGCAGTCCGGTTGGACAGCCCCAGCATTTT. This encodes CASSPVGQPQHF.